One and the same sample provided the 19 T cell receptor beta chains below, sequenced in a study of cytomegalovirus exposure and HLA in healthy donors. The PCR made use of 60 Vbeta and 13 Jbeta primers. Sequenced by immunoSEQ multiplex PCR; TCRdb stores in-frame clones only, minus some. This table holds 150,000 to 200,000 clones, around 76% found once. Sequenced material: PBMCs. Receptor source: a female donor in good health and CMV-seronegative.

This clone has more than one count but fewer than ten. The V gene is TRBV6-4, the J gene TRBJ2-3; TRBD2 matches at 14 bases. CDR1 is MRHNA, CDR2 SNTAGT, per germline. Trimming cost V 1 base and J 4 bases; bases outside gene matches: 1. The CDR3 has 16 residues. The CDR3 DNA reads as TGTGCCAGCAGTGACTTGACTAGCGGGGGGGCAGATACGCAGTATTTT. This translates into CASSDLTSGGADTQYF.

The V gene is TRBV19, the J gene TRBJ2-2; D is perhaps TRBD2 (5 bases). The germline CDR1 and CDR2 sequences are LNHDA and SQIVND (reference sequence). The CDR3 consists of 17 residues. V gave up 7 bases and J gave up 2 bases, with 20 bases separating them. CDR3 loop: CASTPPWRAGNTGELFF. In DNA form, the CDR3 reads TGTGCCAGTACCCCCCCGTGGCGGGCAGGTAACACCGGGGAGCTGTTTTTT. The complete variable domain, with remaining parts taken from reference TRBV19 and TRBJ2-2, reads DGGITQSPKYLFRKEGQNVTLSCEQNLNHDAMYWYRQDPGQGLRLIYYSQIVNDFQKGDIAEGYSVSREKKESFPLTVTSAQKNPTAFYLCASTPPWRAGNTGELFFGEGSRLTVL.

There are a few counts of this clone. J is TRBJ1-1 and V is TRBV7-3, with 9 bases fitting TRBD1. The J segment lost 4 bases and the V segment lost 4 bases, leaving 13 bases of the junction unmatched. This CDR3 region has 17 residues. Looked up from germline, CDR1 is SGHTA and CDR2 is FQGTGA. The DNA for the CDR3 is TGTGCCAGCAGCTCGACCTTGCCGGGACAGGGTTTCACTGAAGCTTTCTTT. It yields the protein CASSSTLPGQGFTEAFF.

The V gene is TRBV7-3, the J gene TRBJ1-1, with TRBD1 identical over 12 bases. Germline assignment: CDR1 SGHTA and CDR2 FQGTGA. This CDR3 region has 17 residues. Germline trimming cut 3 bases from V and 6 bases from J; bases unmatched to any gene: 11. CDR3 DNA sequence: TGTGCCAGCAGCTTCTCTAAGGGACAGGGGGCGGAGGCTGAAGCTTTCTTT. This translates into CASSFSKGQGAEAEAFF.

About this clone: Within the sample, other DNA sequences also encode this same CDR3. The chain is built from TRBV18 and TRBJ1-2; 7 bases agree with TRBD1. Losses at the gene ends were 3 bases for V and 4 bases for J; bases not matched to a gene: 5. CDR1 KGHSH and CDR2 LQKENI come from the germline V gene. CDR3 length equals 14 residues. The CDR3 DNA reads TGTGCCAGCTCACCTACGGGACAGTCCTATGGCTACACCTTC. Its translation: CASSPTGQSYGYTF.

In regard to this clone: At the DNA level, this CDR3 is encoded by other sequences in the same sample as well. The chain recombines TRBV28 with TRBJ1-5, with a tentative D call TRBD1 (6 bases). This CDR3 is built from 14 residues. From germline, CDR1 is MDHEN and CDR2 SYDVKM. V was shortened by 3 bases and J by 2 bases, with 8 bases between the two germline ends. The CDR3 DNA follows: TGTGCCAGCAGTTTCCGGACAGGCAATCAGCCCCAGCATTTT. Protein: CASSFRTGNQPQHF.

The chain has TRBV5-3 and TRBJ2-7; 11 bases fit TRBD2. TRBV5-3 is given ORF status, its function remaining uncertain. CDR3 length: 15 residues. After removal of 0 bases from V and 4 bases from J, the junction contained 3 bases not matched to a gene. CDR3 region: CARSLEASGRYEQYF. The CDR3 nucleotides are TGTGCCAGAAGCTTGGAGGCTAGCGGGAGGTACGAGCAGTACTTC.

This sequence joins TRBV5-6 and TRBJ2-3, with a weak D call TRBD2 (5 bases). The CDR3 runs to 13 residues. The ends were cut back, 2 bases at V and 5 bases at J, with 9 bases in the middle. From germline, CDR1 is SGHDT and CDR2 YYEEEE. CDR3 sequence: CASSLSRGDTQYF. In DNA form, the CDR3 reads TGTGCCAGCAGCTTATCTCGGGGAGATACGCAGTATTTT.

This clone showed up just a few times. This chain joins TRBV11-2 and TRBJ2-3; TRBD1 matches at 11 bases. This CDR3 comprises 15 residues. V trimming: 5 bases; J trimming: 2 bases; junction bases outside the gene matches: 3. Germline lookup yields CDR1 SGHAT and CDR2 FQNNGV. The CDR3 reads CASSEGQGVTDTQYF. The CDR3 DNA reads as TGTGCCAGCAGCGAGGGACAGGGGGTCACAGATACGCAGTATTTT.

The rearrangement links TRBV5-1 to TRBJ2-7, with TRBD1 matching over 7 bases. CDR3 length: 12 amino acids. V was pared by 0 bases and J by 6 bases, with 0 bases of the junction left unmatched. Per the germline V gene, CDR1 is SGHRS and CDR2 is YFSETQ. The CDR3 sequence is CASSLAGGEQYF. CDR3 nucleotides: TGCGCCAGCAGCTTGGCAGGGGGCGAGCAGTACTTC.

The chain links TRBV30 to TRBJ1-2, with D uncertain. Trimming left V 0 bases short and J 5 bases short, with 13 bases between. Germline CDR1 reads GTSNPN; CDR2 reads SVGIG (reference sequence). CDR3 length: 14 amino acids. The CDR3 spells CAWSVPNGEYGYTF. The CDR3 DNA reads as TGTGCCTGGAGTGTACCTAACGGAGAGTATGGCTACACCTTC.

This chain uses TRBV4-1 with TRBJ2-2; TRBD2 agrees at 10 bases. In germline, CDR1 is MGHRA, CDR2 YSYEKL. The CDR3 runs 18 residues. V gave up 1 base and J gave up 7 bases; unmatched junction bases: 12. This CDR3 is CASSQGMVAGGSVGELFF. CDR3 DNA sequence: TGCGCCAGCAGCCAAGGGATGGTAGCGGGGGGTTCGGTCGGGGAGCTGTTTTTT.

This chain uses TRBV18 with TRBJ1-2; 7 positions match TRBD1. V dropped 3 bases and J dropped 3; count of bases not matched to a gene: 4. Germline-derived CDR1 and CDR2 are KGHSH and LQKENI. This CDR3 has 14 residues. CDR3 sequence: CASSPPDRDYGYTF. As DNA, the CDR3 is TGTGCCAGCTCACCGCCCGACAGGGACTATGGCTACACCTTC. The full variable domain, completed using reference TRBV18 and TRBJ1-2, is NAGVMQNPRHLVRRRGQEARLRCSPMKGHSHVYWYRQLPEEGLKFMVYLQKENIIDESGMPKERFSAEFPKEGPSILRIQQVVRGDSAAYFCASSPPDRDYGYTFGSGTRLTVV.

This chain uses TRBV5-6 with TRBJ1-3, with D maybe TRBD1 (6 bases). V lost 4 bases and J lost 4, with 27 bases in between. The CDR3 extends over 19 amino acids. Looked up from germline, CDR1 is SGHDT and CDR2 is YYEEEE. The chain's CDR3 is CASSRGTGTRGSEGNTIYF. Written as DNA, the CDR3 is TGTGCCAGCAGCCGTGGGACGGGTACCAGGGGATCTGAAGGAAACACCATATATTTT.

The chain uses TRBV30 and TRBJ2-3; perhaps TRBD2 as D (6 bases). The CDR3 consists of 13 residues. The germline V gene has CDR1 GTSNPN and CDR2 SVGIG (reference sequence). Trimming removed 5 bases at V and 3 bases at J, with 12 bases between. The CDR3 sequence: CAWESAGTDTQYF. The DNA for the CDR3 is TGTGCCTGGGAATCGGCGGGGACAGATACGCAGTATTTT.

The V and J genes are TRBV4-2 and TRBJ2-3; TRBD2 agrees at 9 bases. Trimming removed 2 bases from V and 6 bases from J; junction bases left unmatched: 12. This CDR3 has 17 residues. Germline CDR1 LGHNA, CDR2 YNFKEQ. CDR3 protein: CASSQTGTSNSVDTQYF. The CDR3 DNA sequence: TGTGCCAGCAGCCAAACCGGGACTAGCAATAGTGTGGATACGCAGTATTTT.

For this clone: This sample includes further DNA sequences coding for the same CDR3. V usage is TRBV7-9 and J usage is TRBJ2-3; possibly TRBD2 for D (5 bases). CDR3 length: 14 residues. The V gene lost 1 base and the J gene lost 0 bases, with 5 bases spanning the gap. Per the germline V gene, CDR1 is SEHNR and CDR2 is FQNEAQ (reference sequence). For the CDR3, the DNA is TGTGCCAGCAGCTTAGGGACTAGCACAGATACGCAGTATTTT. Translating it yields CASSLGTSTDTQYF.

The chain couples TRBV5-1 to TRBJ2-2; the match to TRBD2 covers 14 bases. The CDR3 totals 18 residues. Trimming took 0 bases from V and 5 from J; bases not matched to a gene: 6. The germline V gene encodes CDR1 SGHRS and CDR2 YFSETQ. CDR3: CASSLAGTSGRRTGELFF. CDR3 nucleotides: TGCGCCAGCAGCTTGGCTGGGACTAGCGGGAGACGAACCGGGGAGCTGTTTTTT.

The V call is TRBV7-2, the J call TRBJ2-1, with 7 bases fitting TRBD1. This CDR3 region has 17 residues. Per the germline V gene, CDR1 is SGHTA and CDR2 is FQGNSA. The junction had 9 bases not matched to a gene; V was cut back by 3 bases and J by 1 base. The CDR3 region is CASSFFANRGSYNEQFF. Here the CDR3 DNA reads TGTGCCAGCAGCTTCTTTGCCAACAGGGGTTCCTACAATGAGCAGTTCTTC. Based on the CDR3 plus reference TRBV7-2 and TRBJ2-1, the full variable domain is GAGVSQSPSNKVTEKGKDVELRCDPISGHTALYWYRQSLGQGLEFLIYFQGNSAPDKSGLPSDRFSAERTGGSVSTLTIQRTQQEDSAVYLCASSFFANRGSYNEQFFGPGTRLTVL.